Listed below are T cell receptor beta chains from one sample, sequenced in a study of blood T cells in healthy people across ages. MiXCR, run by TCRdb on the 5' RACE reads, gives a single entry per CDR3 protein. The sample has roughly 1.5 million distinct CDR3 sequences; 40% to 45% are singletons. The specimen was blood. The receptors derive from a woman between 18 and 29 years old in good health. The CDR3 runs from the conserved cysteine through the conserved F or W. The D gene is left open where the match is weak. Clone size is shown for a subset of rows, as once, few, many or a class of expanded clone.

size	D	V	J	DNA	CDR3
-	TRBD2	TRBV7-8	TRBJ2-1	TGTGACAGCAGCTTTATAGCGGGGAGCTCCTACAATGAGCAGTTCTTC	CDSSFIAGSSYNEQFF
-	-	TRBV6-2/TRBV6-3	TRBJ2-1	TGTGCCAGCAGTTACATGGACAGTCACAATGAGCAGTTCTTC	CASSYMDSHNEQFF
-	TRBD2	TRBV20-1	TRBJ2-5	TGCAGCGAATCTAGCGGAGAATACAATGAGCAGTACTTC	CSESSGEYNEQYF
-	-	TRBV7-9	TRBJ2-7	TGTGCCAGCAGCCCAGCTGGACGGGTATACGAGCAGTACTTC	CASSPAGRVYEQYF
-	-	TRBV6-1	TRBJ1-4	TGTGCCAGCAGTGAAGAATTTCGGGAAAAACTGTTTTTT	CASSEEFREKLFF
-	-	TRBV29-1	TRBJ2-5	TGCAGCGTCGATTCGACGGAGACCCAGTACTTC	CSVDSTETQYF
few	-	TRBV12-3/TRBV12-4	TRBJ1-4	TGTGCCAGCATGGGACCAGGTATCGAAAAACTGTTTTTT	CASMGPGIEKLFF
-	TRBD2	TRBV2	TRBJ2-1	TGTGCCAGCTCGTTAAGGGGGACTAGCGGGAGGGGATCCTACAATGAGCAGTTCTTC	CASSLRGTSGRGSYNEQFF
-	-	TRBV6-1	TRBJ2-7	TGTGCCAGCACGGTCAGTCTACCCTACGAGCAGTACTTC	CASTVSLPYEQYF
-	-	TRBV20-1	TRBJ2-5	TGCAGTGCTCCGGACTACCAAGAGACCCAGTACTTC	CSAPDYQETQYF
few	TRBD1	TRBV20-1	TRBJ2-3	TGCAGTGCTAGTAGGACAGGAAGTACTAGCACAGATACGCAGTATTTT	CSASRTGSTSTDTQYF
few	TRBD2	TRBV24-1	TRBJ2-3	TGTGCCACCAGTGATACCACAGAAACGGGAGGGCAGGGAGATACGCAGTATTTT	CATSDTTETGGQGDTQYF
many	-	TRBV20-1	TRBJ1-5	TGCAGTGCTGGAGTGGGGAGTACTCAGCCCCAGCATTTT	CSAGVGSTQPQHF
-	-	TRBV29-1	TRBJ1-4	TGCAGCGTTGAGGGGGCGCCGGGTGAAAAACTGTTTTTT	CSVEGAPGEKLFF
-	-	TRBV6-6	TRBJ1-4	TGTGCCAGCAGCCAACCGGGCCGCAATGAAAAACTGTTTTTT	CASSQPGRNEKLFF
few	TRBD2	TRBV20-1	TRBJ2-3	TGCAGTGCTAGCTTTGGTTTAGCGGGGCGCACAGATACGCAGTATTTT	CSASFGLAGRTDTQYF
few	-	TRBV29-1	TRBJ2-1	TGCAGCGTTACGGGGGGACAGTACCGGACTTACATGAATGAGCAGTTCTTC	CSVTGGQYRTYMNEQFF
-	-	TRBV7-9	TRBJ2-1	TGTGCCAGCAGCACCCTCGCCTGGGGATACAATGAGCAGTTCTTC	CASSTLAWGYNEQFF
-	TRBD2	TRBV27	TRBJ2-1	TGTGCCAGCAGTTACCTAGCGGGGCACTACAATGAGCAGTTCTTC	CASSYLAGHYNEQFF
many	-	TRBV6-4	TRBJ2-6	TGTGCCAGCAGTGACAACTCTGGGGCCAACGTCCTGACTTTC	CASSDNSGANVLTF
-	TRBD1	TRBV9	TRBJ1-1	TGTGCCAGCAGCGCAAGGACAGGACCGAACACTGAAGCTTTCTTT	CASSARTGPNTEAFF
-	TRBD1	TRBV4-1	TRBJ1-2	TGCGCCAGCAGACATCCGGCGGGACAGCTCTATGGCTACACCTTC	CASRHPAGQLYGYTF
few	-	TRBV6-5	TRBJ2-1	TGTGCCAGCAGTTACTACGGCGGGGAATACAATGAGCAGTTCTTC	CASSYYGGEYNEQFF
once	-	TRBV7-9	TRBJ2-7	TGTGCCAGCAGCCGGACGGGGAACTTATCCTACGAGCAGTACTTC	CASSRTGNLSYEQYF
-	TRBD1	TRBV18	TRBJ2-7	TGTGCCAGCTCAGGGACGATGACAGGGGGCATCTACGAGCAGTACTTC	CASSGTMTGGIYEQYF
few	-	TRBV12-3/TRBV12-4	TRBJ1-1	TGTGCCAGCAGTTTTAGTGAAACTGAAGCTTTCTTT	CASSFSETEAFF
once	-	TRBV15	TRBJ2-1	TGTGCCACCAGCAGAGATTCGCGGCAGGAGCAGTTCTTC	CATSRDSRQEQFF
-	-	TRBV7-9	TRBJ1-2	TGTGCCAGCACCTTTGGACGGGACTATGGCTACACCTTC	CASTFGRDYGYTF